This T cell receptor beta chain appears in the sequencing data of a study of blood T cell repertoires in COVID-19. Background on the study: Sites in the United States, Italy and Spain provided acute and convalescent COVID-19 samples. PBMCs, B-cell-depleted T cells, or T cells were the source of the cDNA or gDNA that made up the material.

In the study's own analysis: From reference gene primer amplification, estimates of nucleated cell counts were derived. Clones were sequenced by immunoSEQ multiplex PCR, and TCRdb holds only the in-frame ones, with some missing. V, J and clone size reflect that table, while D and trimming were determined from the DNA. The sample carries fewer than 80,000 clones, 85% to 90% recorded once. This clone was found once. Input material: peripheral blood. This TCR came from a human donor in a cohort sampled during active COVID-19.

For the CDR3, the DNA is TGTGCCAGCAGAACACTAGCGGGGGGGCTCAATGAGCAGTTCTTC. Protein product: CASRTLAGGLNEQFF. The rearrangement links TRBV2 to TRBJ2-1; 13 bases are a match to TRBD2. After removal of 6 bases from V and 6 bases from J, the junction contained 5 bases not matched to a gene. The CDR3 is 15 amino acids. In germline, CDR1 is SNHLY, CDR2 FYNNEI. Full variable domain (remainder filled in from reference TRBV2 and TRBJ2-1): EPEVTQTPSHQVTQMGQEVILRCVPISNHLYFYWYRQILGQKVEFLVSFYNNEISEKSEIFDDQFSVERPDGSNFTLKIRSTKLEDSAMYFCASRTLAGGLNEQFFGPGTRLTVL.